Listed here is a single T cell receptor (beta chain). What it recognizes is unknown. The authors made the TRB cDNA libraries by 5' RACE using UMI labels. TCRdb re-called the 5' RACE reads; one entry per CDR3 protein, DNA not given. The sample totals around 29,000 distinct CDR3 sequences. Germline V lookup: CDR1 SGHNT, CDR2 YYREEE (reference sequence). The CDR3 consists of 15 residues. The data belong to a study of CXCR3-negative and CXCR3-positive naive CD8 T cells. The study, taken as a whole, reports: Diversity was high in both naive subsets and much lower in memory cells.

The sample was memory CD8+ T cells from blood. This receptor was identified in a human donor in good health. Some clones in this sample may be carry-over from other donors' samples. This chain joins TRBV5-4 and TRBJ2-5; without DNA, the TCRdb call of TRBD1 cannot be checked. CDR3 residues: CAYRRGAGPQEAQYF.